This T cell receptor (beta chain) was recovered during a study of shared T cell receptors in the human thymus. Assay: immunoSEQ multiplex PCR; the TCRdb copy retains only in-frame clones and omits some. Of about 660,000 clones in the sample, 80% to 90% were seen once. V was clipped by 2 bases and J by 3 bases, with 11 bases between them. Germline CDR1 SGHTS, CDR2 YDEGEE. This CDR3 spans 14 amino acids. These data were also reused for a study on human thymus T cells.

Sequencing used thymocytes. The rearrangement joins TRBV5-8 to TRBJ1-1; D perhaps matches TRBD1 (6 bases). The source of this sequence is a boy in the first two years of life with a congenital heart defect. In DNA, the CDR3 is TGTGCCAGCAGCTTACAGGGTAGCCACACTGAAGCTTTCTTT. It specifies CASSLQGSHTEAFF.